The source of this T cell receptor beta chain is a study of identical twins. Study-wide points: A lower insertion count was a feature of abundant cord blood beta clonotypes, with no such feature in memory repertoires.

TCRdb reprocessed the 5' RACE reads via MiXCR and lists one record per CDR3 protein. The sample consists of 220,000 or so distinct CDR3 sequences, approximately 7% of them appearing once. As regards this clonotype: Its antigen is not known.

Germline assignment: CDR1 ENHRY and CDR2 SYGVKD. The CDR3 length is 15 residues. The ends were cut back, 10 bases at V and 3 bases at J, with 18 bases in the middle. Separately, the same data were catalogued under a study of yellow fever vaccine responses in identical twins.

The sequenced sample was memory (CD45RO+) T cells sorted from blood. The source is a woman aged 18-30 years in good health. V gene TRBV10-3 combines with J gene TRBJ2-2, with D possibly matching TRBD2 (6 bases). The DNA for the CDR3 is TGTGCCACCCGCCCCCCGGGGGTGGACACCGGGGAGCTGTTTTTT. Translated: CATRPPGVDTGELFF.